Below, 16 T cell receptor beta chains from the same sample are listed, as sequenced in a study of neurological immune-mediated disorders. A single record per CDR3 protein comes from TCRdb applying MiXCR to the 5' RACE reads. The table includes approximately 130,000 distinct CDR3 sequences, 3.2% detected once. Sample: PBMCs. The receptors originated from a woman aged 30 to 39 with multiple sclerosis.

This clonotype was recorded many times. This chain uses TRBV24-1 with TRBJ2-2; 8 nucleotides match TRBD1. The CDR3 is made up of 17 amino acids. The V segment lost 2 bases and the J segment 5 bases; nucleotides outside the gene matches: 9. Per the germline V gene, CDR1 is KGHDR and CDR2 is SFDVKD. The CDR3 loop is CATSDSAPQGVTGELFF. Written as DNA, the CDR3 is TGTGCCACCAGTGATTCGGCGCCACAGGGGGTTACCGGGGAGCTGTTTTTT.

The J gene is TRBJ1-1, the V gene TRBV20-1; D is undetermined. CDR1 DFQATT and CDR2 SNEGSKA come from the germline V gene (reference sequence). The CDR3 extends over 13 amino acids. V was pared by 3 bases and J by 0 bases, with 8 bases between. The chain's CDR3 is CSARWGVNTEAFF. Here the CDR3 DNA reads TGCAGTGCTAGGTGGGGAGTGAACACTGAAGCTTTCTTT.

Ten or more counts support this clonotype. The V call is TRBV10-3, the J call TRBJ2-2; 8 bases match TRBD2. The length of the CDR3 is 16 residues. V dropped 5 bases and J dropped 6; count of bases not matched to a gene: 11. Looked up from germline, CDR1 is ENHRY and CDR2 is SYGVKD. This CDR3 reads CAISKAGVAPAGELFF. The CDR3 DNA follows: TGTGCCATCAGTAAAGCGGGAGTAGCCCCTGCCGGGGAGCTGTTTTTT.

This clonotype was recorded at least ten times. V and J are TRBV20-1 and TRBJ2-2, with TRBD1 matching 7 bases. The V gene's germline CDR1 is DFQATT and CDR2 SNEGSKA (reference sequence). The CDR3 has 13 residues. The V gene end was trimmed by 2 bases and the J gene end by 7 bases; junction bases not matched to a gene: 4. CDR3 nucleotides: TGCAGTGCTAGAAGACAGGGCGGCGGGGAGCTGTTTTTT. Protein: CSARRQGGGELFF.

The table lists this clonotype with many counts. The rearrangement links TRBV12-5 to TRBJ2-2, with unresolved D. The CDR3 is 15 amino acids. Trimming took off 2 bases at V and 3 bases at J, with 10 bases between the two ends. Germline loops: CDR1 LGHNT, CDR2 FRNRAP. CDR3 in DNA: TGTGCTAGTGGTTTGAGAGTTCGGGACACCGGGGAGCTGTTTTTT. Its protein is CASGLRVRDTGELFF. Drawing the rest from reference TRBV12-5 and TRBJ2-2, the complete variable domain is DARVTQTPRHKVTEMGQEVTMRCQPILGHNTVFWYRQTMMQGLELLAYFRNRAPLDDSGMPKDRFSAEMPDATLATLKIQPSEPRDSAVYFCASGLRVRDTGELFFGEGSRLTVL.

This clonotype was found many times. The chain joins TRBV7-2 to TRBJ2-3; D remains unclear. V lost 2 bases to trimming and J lost 2 bases, with 8 bases between them. CDR3 size: 14 residues. The germline gives CDR1 SGHTA, CDR2 FQGNSA. The CDR3 nucleotides read TGTGCCAGCAGCTTATTCAGAGACACAGATACGCAGTATTTT. It translates to CASSLFRDTDTQYF.

This clonotype was recorded at least ten times. V and J are TRBV10-2 and TRBJ2-5; TRBD2 matches 16 bases. This CDR3 spans 17 amino acids. Germline V lookup: CDR1 WSHSY, CDR2 SAAADI. With V trimmed by 11 bases and J by 0 bases, 9 bases remained unmatched. DNA for the CDR3: TGCGCCTCGAAGGGGACTAGCGGGGGGGTGTACCAAGAGACCCAGTACTTC. Translating gives CASKGTSGGVYQETQYF.

This clonotype appeared many times. The chain recombines TRBV18 with TRBJ2-7; D is perhaps TRBD1 (5 bases). CDR3 length: 14 amino acids. Germline loops: CDR1 KGHSH, CDR2 LQKENI. Trimming took off 2 bases at V and 1 base at J, with 9 bases between the two ends. CDR3 sequence: CASSPVTASYEQYF. The CDR3, as DNA: TGTGCCAGCTCACCAGTGACAGCGTCCTACGAGCAGTACTTC.

This chain connects TRBV20-1 to TRBJ1-5; weak D call: TRBD1 (5 bases). The V gene lost 6 bases and the J gene lost 6 bases, with 21 bases spanning the gap. This CDR3 is built from 15 residues. Germline V CDR1 and CDR2: DFQATT, SNEGSKA (reference sequence). The CDR3 loop reads CSALVGSGGTQPQHF. The CDR3 coding sequence is TGCAGTGCCTTAGTGGGATCCGGGGGGACTCAGCCCCAGCATTTT.

The sample holds many counts of this clonotype. This chain connects TRBV7-2 to TRBJ2-7; 8 bases line up with TRBD1. J gave up 3 bases and V 2 bases, and 3 bases lay outside the gene matches. Germline V gene data show CDR1 as SGHTA and CDR2 as FQGNSA. The CDR3 consists of 14 residues. The CDR3 bases are TGTGCCAGCAGCTTAATCGGACAGGGCTACGAGCAGTACTTC. This codes for CASSLIGQGYEQYF.

At least ten counts were recorded for this clonotype. This chain joins TRBV6-5 and TRBJ1-4; D uncertain. Trimming left V 0 bases short and J 6 bases short, with 8 bases between. The CDR3 has 14 amino acids. CDR1 is MNHEY, CDR2 SVGAGI, per germline. The CDR3 region is CASSYSAGDEKLFF. Here the CDR3 DNA reads TGTGCCAGCAGTTACTCCGCGGGAGATGAAAAACTGTTTTTT.

In this sample, this clonotype turned up many times. The J gene is TRBJ2-1, the V gene TRBV18, with 9 bases identical to TRBD1. The length of the CDR3 is 14 residues. V shed 3 bases and J 5 bases; nucleotides not matched to a gene: 2. CDR1 is KGHSH and CDR2 is LQKENI in the germline V gene. The CDR3 is CASSPRQGDNEQFF. The CDR3 DNA sequence: TGTGCCAGCTCACCGCGACAGGGGGACAATGAGCAGTTCTTC.

This clonotype was counted ten times or more. The V and J genes are TRBV15 and TRBJ1-5; no reliable D call. V shed 0 bases and J shed 6 bases, with 6 bases lying between them. Germline-derived CDR1 and CDR2 are LNHNV and YYDKDF (reference sequence). This CDR3 spans 13 amino acids. DNA of the CDR3: TGTGCCACCAGCAGAGAGAGGAGTCAGCCCCAGCATTTT. Translated: CATSRERSQPQHF.

This clonotype was observed at least ten times. The V and J genes are TRBV7-8 and TRBJ1-2, with D unresolved. CDR3 length: 14 amino acids. Germline CDR1 and CDR2: SGHVS and FQNEAQ. Trimming pared 4 bases from V and 3 bases from J, leaving 12 bases between. CDR3 bases: TGTGCCAGCAGCTCGCTAGGGAACGACTATGGCTACACCTTC. The encoded protein is CASSSLGNDYGYTF.

This clonotype was found many times. V is TRBV30 and J is TRBJ2-1; 9 bases are a match to TRBD2. CDR1 is GTSNPN, CDR2 SVGIG, per germline (reference sequence). Trimming cost V 0 bases and J 10 bases; bases outside gene matches: 7. The length of the CDR3 is 14 residues. DNA for the CDR3: TGTGCCTGGAGTGTACGAGCGGGAGGTCGGGAGCAGTTCTTC. Amino acids: CAWSVRAGGREQFF.

Ten or more counts support this clonotype. This chain links TRBV5-1 with TRBJ1-1; TRBD1 agrees at 7 bases. Germline V gives CDR1 SGHRS, CDR2 YFSETQ. The J segment lost 1 base and the V segment lost 6 bases, leaving 9 bases of the junction unmatched. This CDR3 has 15 amino acids. Here the CDR3 reads CASTRDSQPNTEAFF. CDR3 nucleotides: TGCGCCAGCACCCGGGACAGCCAACCGAACACTGAAGCTTTCTTT.